Below are 23 T cell receptor beta chains sequenced from a single sample in a study of blood T cell repertoires in COVID-19. Produced via immunoSEQ multiplex PCR; TCRdb's table is partial and in-frame only. Among more than 150,000 clones listed, around four fifths were seen once. Sequencing was done on a sample of PBMCs or T cells enriched from blood (not recorded which). The source of these receptors is a woman aged 45-59 years who had recovered from COVID-19.

The chain couples TRBV28 to TRBJ1-5; D uncertain. Germline V gene sequence: CDR1 MDHEN, CDR2 SYDVKM. CDR3 length: 14 residues. Trimming left V 5 bases short and J 6 bases short, with 14 bases between. DNA of the CDR3: TGTGCCAGCAGTCTATATAGCGGGAGTCAGCCCCAGCATTTT. It specifies CASSLYSGSQPQHF. The full variable domain, in which reference TRBV28 and TRBJ1-5 provide the parts outside the CDR3, is DVKVTQSSRYLVKRTGEKVFLECVQDMDHENMFWYRQDPGLGLRLIYFSYDVKMKEKGDIPEGYSVSREKKERFSLILESASTNQTSMYLCASSLYSGSQPQHFGDGTRLSIL.

This clone was detected only once. The chain combines TRBV7-2 with TRBJ2-2; 10 nucleotides line up with TRBD2. The CDR3 is 16 residues long. Germline assignment: CDR1 SGHTA and CDR2 FQGNSA. The V gene end was trimmed by 3 bases and the J gene end by 1 base; junction bases not matched to a gene: 2. CDR3 bases: TGTGCCAGCAGCTTTAGACTAGCGGGGAACACCGGGGAGCTGTTTTTT. Its translation: CASSFRLAGNTGELFF. Filled out from reference TRBV7-2 and TRBJ2-2, the complete variable domain reads GAGVSQSPSNKVTEKGKDVELRCDPISGHTALYWYRQSLGQGLEFLIYFQGNSAPDKSGLPSDRFSAERTGGSVSTLTIQRTQQEDSAVYLCASSFRLAGNTGELFFGEGSRLTVL.

This chain uses TRBV11-2 with TRBJ2-7; TRBD1 aligns across 7 bases. The germline gives CDR1 SGHAT, CDR2 FQNNGV. Trimming cost V 4 bases and J 3 bases; bases outside gene matches: 6. The CDR3 loop spans 14 amino acids. Here the CDR3 reads CASSWSTGRYEQYF. The CDR3 bases are TGTGCCAGCAGCTGGTCGACAGGGCGCTACGAGCAGTACTTC.

The chain couples TRBV6-5 to TRBJ2-7; 8 bases fit TRBD1. V was pared by 5 bases and J by 3 bases, with 6 bases of the junction left unmatched. The CDR3 has 14 residues. The germline V gene has CDR1 MNHEY and CDR2 SVGAGI. The CDR3 nucleotides are TGTGCCAGCAGTCGACAGGGGCTTGGCTACGAGCAGTACTTC. Translated: CASSRQGLGYEQYF.

This clone was picked up one time. The same CDR3 can be traced to other DNA sequences in this sample. The gene calls are TRBV5-1 and TRBJ2-1; 9 bases are a match to TRBD2. Germline values: CDR1 SGHRS, CDR2 YFSETQ. J gave up 2 bases and V 5 bases, and 5 bases lay outside the gene matches. The CDR3 contains 15 residues. The CDR3 region is CASSSSGGTYNEQFF. In DNA form, the CDR3 reads TGCGCCAGCAGTTCGAGCGGGGGGACCTACAATGAGCAGTTCTTC.

This clone has more than one count but fewer than ten. This chain connects TRBV7-2 to TRBJ1-5, with TRBD1 matching 8 bases. Per germline, CDR1 SGHTA and CDR2 FQGNSA. Germline trimming cut 2 bases from V and 6 bases from J; bases unmatched to any gene: 6. The CDR3 totals 15 residues. CDR3 in amino acids: CASSLYQGASQPQHF. The CDR3, as DNA: TGTGCCAGCAGCTTATACCAGGGGGCGAGTCAGCCCCAGCATTTT. The whole variable domain, filled in from reference TRBV7-2 and TRBJ1-5, reads GAGVSQSPSNKVTEKGKDVELRCDPISGHTALYWYRQSLGQGLEFLIYFQGNSAPDKSGLPSDRFSAERTGGSVSTLTIQRTQQEDSAVYLCASSLYQGASQPQHFGDGTRLSIL.

This clone was counted between two and nine times. This chain uses TRBV5-4 with TRBJ1-1; D unclear. V lost 0 bases, J lost 2 bases, and 11 bases lay in between. From germline, CDR1 is SGHNT and CDR2 YYREEE (reference sequence). The CDR3 loop spans 15 amino acids. CDR3 region: CASSLAVAINTEAFF. DNA of the CDR3: TGTGCCAGCAGCTTGGCCGTAGCTATTAACACTGAAGCTTTCTTT. Full variable domain (rest looked up from reference TRBV5-4 and TRBJ1-1): ETGVTQSPTHLIKTRGQQVTLRCSSQSGHNTVSWYQQALGQGPQFIFQYYREEENGRGNFPPRFSGLQFPNYSSELNVNALELDDSALYLCASSLAVAINTEAFFGQGTRLTVV.

V and J are TRBV18 and TRBJ1-5, with 7 positions matching TRBD1. Germline CDR1 and CDR2: KGHSH and LQKENI. After removal of 0 bases from V and 0 bases from J, the junction contained 17 bases not matched to a gene. The CDR3 consists of 21 residues. CDR3 sequence: CASSPPPVGQAGGYSNQPQHF. CDR3 in DNA: TGTGCCAGCTCACCACCCCCGGTCGGACAGGCAGGGGGGTATAGCAATCAGCCCCAGCATTTT.

The CDR3 spells CASSVGLVIETQYF. CDR3 nucleotides: TGTGCCAGCAGCGTCGGCCTAGTGATAGAGACCCAGTACTTC. This chain links TRBV9 with TRBJ2-5, with D hard to call. The germline V and J ends were trimmed by 2 bases and 4 bases, with 12 bases remaining between them. CDR1 is SGDLS and CDR2 is YYNGEE in the germline V gene. The CDR3 length is 14 residues. The variable domain in full, completed from reference TRBV9 and TRBJ2-5, reads DSGVTQTPKHLITATGQRVTLRCSPRSGDLSVYWYQQSLDQGLQFLIQYYNGEERAKGNILERFSAQQFPDLHSELNLSSLELGDSALYFCASSVGLVIETQYFGPGTRLLVL.

The chain recombines TRBV4-2 with TRBJ1-3; D uncertain. Trimming shortened V by 4 bases and J by 0 bases, and 13 bases separated the two germline ends. This CDR3 has 16 residues. Germline V CDR1 and CDR2: LGHNA, YNFKEQ. The CDR3 coding sequence is TGTGCCAGCAGCCTTCTAAGCGGGAACTCTGGAAACACCATATATTTT. Translating it yields CASSLLSGNSGNTIYF.

The chain uses TRBV28 and TRBJ1-5; no clear D. This CDR3 comprises 12 residues. The V gene lost 7 bases and the J gene lost 7 bases, with 11 bases spanning the gap. The V gene's germline CDR1 is MDHEN and CDR2 SYDVKM. The CDR3 loop is CASNSGSQPQHF. CDR3 coding DNA: TGTGCCAGCAATTCGGGGAGCCAGCCCCAGCATTTT.

J is TRBJ2-7 and V is TRBV3-1 (or the pseudogene TRBV3-2); D is uncertain. Germline CDR1 reads LGHDT; CDR2 reads YNNKEL (reference sequence). The CDR3 is 14 amino acids. Trimming cost V 2 bases and J 2 bases, with 10 bases left between them. The CDR3 bases are TGTGCCAGCAGCCAATCAAGTGGGCCCTACGAGCAGTACTTC. Translated, it gives CASSQSSGPYEQYF.

The CDR3 DNA is TGTGCCAGCAGCCCACCGACAGATTCTAACTATGGCTACACCTTC. Amino acids: CASSPPTDSNYGYTF. The V and J genes are TRBV7-9 and TRBJ1-2, with a tentative D call TRBD1 (5 bases). CDR3 length: 15 amino acids. Trimming took off 5 bases at V and 0 bases at J, with 13 bases between the two ends. CDR1 is SEHNR and CDR2 is FQNEAQ in the germline V gene (reference sequence).

V is TRBV28 and J is TRBJ1-6; D unresolved. Germline CDR1 is MDHEN and CDR2 is SYDVKM. Trimming stripped 3 bases from V and 6 bases from J, with 3 bases between. There are 12 residues in the CDR3. The CDR3 DNA reads as TGTGCCAGCAGTTTCGTTAATTCACCCCTCCACTTT. It encodes CASSFVNSPLHF.

V gene TRBV28 combines with J gene TRBJ2-7; D might be TRBD2 (5 bases). Germline CDR1 and CDR2: MDHEN and SYDVKM. The CDR3 runs to 15 residues. The V gene lost 5 bases and the J gene lost 2 bases, with 16 bases spanning the gap. Here the CDR3 DNA reads TGTGCCAGCAGTGCCCCGGTAGCGAGACCCTACGAGCAGTACTTC. This encodes CASSAPVARPYEQYF.

The chain is built from TRBV19 and TRBJ2-4, with D hard to call. The V end lost 5 bases, the J end lost 8 bases, and 10 bases lay between the germline ends. The CDR3 consists of 12 residues. Germline V CDR1 and CDR2: LNHDA, SQIVND (reference sequence). The CDR3: CASSRSRDIQYF. The CDR3 DNA is TGTGCCAGTAGTCGGAGTCGAGACATTCAGTACTTC.

The gene calls are TRBV28 and TRBJ1-6, with a possible D match to TRBD1 (5 bases). This CDR3 is built from 12 residues. Germline lookup yields CDR1 MDHEN and CDR2 SYDVKM. Trimming took off 7 bases at V and 14 bases at J, with 15 bases between the two ends. The CDR3, as DNA: TGTGCCAGCACCACCATGGGGGGGACCCTCCACTTT. It is translated as CASTTMGGTLHF.

This chain joins TRBV5-1 and TRBJ2-7, with 11 bases that match TRBD2. This CDR3 spans 14 amino acids. The germline CDR1 and CDR2 sequences are SGHRS and YFSETQ. Losses at the gene ends were 0 bases for V and 6 bases for J; bases not matched to a gene: 2. The CDR3 coding sequence is TGCGCCAGCAGCTTGGATACTAGCGGGGGCGAGCAGTACTTC. Its protein is CASSLDTSGGEQYF.

The V call is TRBV6-5, the J call TRBJ1-1; D is possibly TRBD1 (5 bases). There are 15 residues in the CDR3. Germline CDR1 MNHEY, CDR2 SVGAGI. Trimming took 2 bases from V and 5 from J, leaving 15 bases between them. The CDR3 reads CASSYRGGVGTEAFF. CDR3 bases: TGTGCCAGCAGTTACAGGGGCGGTGTGGGGACTGAAGCTTTCTTT.

The gene calls are TRBV6-5 and TRBJ1-1, with 7 nucleotides matching TRBD1. The CDR3 consists of 13 residues. V gave up 6 bases and J gave up 3 bases; unmatched junction bases: 4. Germline lookup yields CDR1 MNHEY and CDR2 SVGAGI. CDR3 sequence (DNA): TGTGCCAGCAGCCGAACAGGGGACACTGAAGCTTTCTTT. Translating gives CASSRTGDTEAFF.

The chain employs TRBV24-1 and TRBJ2-7; TRBD1 is a possible D gene (5 bases). CDR3 size: 15 residues. V was shortened by 4 bases and J by 3 bases, with 15 bases between the two germline ends. Germline V gives CDR1 KGHDR, CDR2 SFDVKD. The CDR3: CATSDLRDRSYEQYF. The CDR3 nucleotides are TGTGCCACCAGTGACCTCAGGGATAGAAGCTACGAGCAGTACTTC.

As to this clone: Germline is not matched at one junction end, which may reflect a read error. The V call is TRBV7-7, the J call TRBJ1-4; 7 nucleotides align to TRBD1. CDR3 length: 15 residues. The germline CDR1 and CDR2 sequences are SSHAT and FNYEAQ (reference sequence). The CDR3 nucleotides are TGTGCTAGCAGCTTAGTAAGGGAACAGGGGGAAAAACTGTTTTTT. This gives the protein CASSLVREQGEKLFF.

CDR3 region: CASSTGQNTGELFF. Here the CDR3 DNA reads TGTGCCAGCAGCACGGGACAGAACACCGGGGAGCTGTTTTTT. The V and J genes are TRBV28 and TRBJ2-2; D is perhaps TRBD1 (6 bases). The germline CDR1 and CDR2 sequences are MDHEN and SYDVKM. Trimming pared 6 bases from V and 1 base from J, leaving 9 bases between. This CDR3 is built from 14 residues.